This section outlines one T cell receptor (beta chain) sequence together with its context. This entry comes from a study of monozygotic twins with inflammatory bowel disease. Each TCR library consumed around 3,600 ng of total RNA. Reanalyzing the 5' RACE reads, TCRdb keeps one entry per CDR3 protein, without DNA. Here the sample table reports 350,000 to 550,000 distinct CDR3 sequences. The CDR3 runs 14 residues. Germline V gives CDR1 SEHNR, CDR2 FQNEAQ (reference sequence). V is TRBV7-9 and J is TRBJ2-3; TCRdb's D call of TRBD1 is untestable without DNA. Material: blood. This receptor was taken from a human donor with ulcerative colitis or Crohn's disease, or a healthy co-twin of an affected twin (not recorded which). The CDR3 sequence: CASRPGTSADTQYF.